This T cell receptor (beta chain) was obtained from a study of shared clonotypes between healthy human individuals. This table comes from immunoSEQ multiplex PCR, and its TCRdb copy is limited to in-frame clones, with some not included. This table holds millions of clones, 95% found once. The germline CDR1 and CDR2 sequences are MNHEY and SVGAGI. The CDR3 contains 15 residues. Germline trimming cut 2 bases from V and 3 bases from J; bases unmatched to any gene: 2. Findings and caveats of the study: Clonotype sharing among donors was thought likely to change with sequencing depth.

Comment on this clone: Its antigen is not identified. Other DNA sequences in this specimen translate into the identical CDR3.

The V and J genes are TRBV6-5 and TRBJ2-7; 12 nucleotides agree with TRBD1. The clonotype comes from a man younger than 35 in good health. Sequenced material: naive CD4+ T cells sorted from blood. Indicated subset: CD45RA+ positively selected. The CDR3 reads CASSYRDRGLYEQYF. The CDR3 DNA sequence: TGTGCCAGCAGTTACAGGGACAGGGGGCTCTACGAGCAGTACTTC.